This T cell receptor beta chain was retrieved from a study of T cells in Graves' hyperthyroidism and ophthalmopathy. Amplification of TCR beta CDR3 regions was performed using RNA transcripts as template. Initially, a first-round RT-PCR of the TCR CDR3 employed the HTBI primer set. Via MiXCR, TCRdb re-called the multiplex PCR reads, giving one row per CDR3 protein. In the table there are about 210,000 distinct CDR3 sequences, approximately 17% of which are singletons. This clonotype was picked up many times. Material for sequencing was blood. The sequence came from a man in his fifties with Graves' hyperthyroidism.

The CDR3 nucleotides are TGTGCCAGCTCACAGGCAGGGGGGGCTCAGCCCCAGCATTTT. Its translation: CASSQAGGAQPQHF. This chain uses TRBV18 with TRBJ1-5; TRBD1 aligns across 7 bases. Trimming cost V 4 bases and J 6 bases; bases outside gene matches: 6. Germline V gives CDR1 KGHSH, CDR2 LQKENI. The CDR3 consists of 14 residues.